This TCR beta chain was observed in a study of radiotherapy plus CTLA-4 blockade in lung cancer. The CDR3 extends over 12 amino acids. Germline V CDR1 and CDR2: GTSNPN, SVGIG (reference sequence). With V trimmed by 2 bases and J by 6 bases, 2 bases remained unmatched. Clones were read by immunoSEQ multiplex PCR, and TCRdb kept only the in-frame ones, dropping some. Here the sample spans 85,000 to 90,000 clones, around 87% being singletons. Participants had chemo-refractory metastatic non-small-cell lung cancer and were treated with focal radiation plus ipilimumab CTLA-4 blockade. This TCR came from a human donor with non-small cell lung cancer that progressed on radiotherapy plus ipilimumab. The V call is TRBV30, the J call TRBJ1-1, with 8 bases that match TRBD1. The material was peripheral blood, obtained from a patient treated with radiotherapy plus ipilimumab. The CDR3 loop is CAWSLQGAEAFF. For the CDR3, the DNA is TGTGCCTGGAGTCTACAGGGGGCTGAAGCTTTCTTT. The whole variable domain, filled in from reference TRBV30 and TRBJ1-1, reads SQTIHQWPATLVQPVGSPLSLECTVEGTSNPNLYWYRQAAGRGLQLLFYSVGIGQISSEVPQNLSASRPQDRQFILSSKKLLLSDSGFYLCAWSLQGAEAFFGQGTRLTVV.